This entry concerns a single TCR beta chain. Its target is unknown. This specimen belongs to a study of beta chain features in type 1 diabetes. This CDR3 region has 16 residues. Unmatched junction bases numbered 8, after V lost 7 bases and J lost 0 bases. Germline V gives CDR1 SGHVS, CDR2 FQNEAQ. All of the isolated RNA was reverse transcribed, so expressed TCRB transcripts were sequenced. The method was immunoSEQ multiplex PCR; TCRdb's version includes in-frame clones alone and lacks a portion of them. Of about 370,000 clones listed, about 10% are singletons. CD4+ cells of the naive, central memory, regulatory and stem cell-like memory types were sorted via CD45RO/CCR7/CD25/CD127/CD95/CD27. Study observations and caveats: Researchers cautioned that cDNA sequencing could over-represent cells with high TCR expression. Among all four CD4+ subsets, Type 1 diabetes patients had TCRB CDR3s that were moderately but significantly shorter. More deletions and fewer insertions at VDJ junctions were found in patients with type 1 diabetes.

The receptor's source is a man under 40 with type 1 diabetes. Sequenced input: central memory CD4+ T cells from blood. The chain joins TRBV7-8 to TRBJ2-2; 7 positions match TRBD1. CDR3 amino acids: CASTQRQGTNTGELFF. The CDR3 region has the DNA TGTGCCAGCACCCAACGACAGGGAACGAACACCGGGGAGCTGTTTTTT.